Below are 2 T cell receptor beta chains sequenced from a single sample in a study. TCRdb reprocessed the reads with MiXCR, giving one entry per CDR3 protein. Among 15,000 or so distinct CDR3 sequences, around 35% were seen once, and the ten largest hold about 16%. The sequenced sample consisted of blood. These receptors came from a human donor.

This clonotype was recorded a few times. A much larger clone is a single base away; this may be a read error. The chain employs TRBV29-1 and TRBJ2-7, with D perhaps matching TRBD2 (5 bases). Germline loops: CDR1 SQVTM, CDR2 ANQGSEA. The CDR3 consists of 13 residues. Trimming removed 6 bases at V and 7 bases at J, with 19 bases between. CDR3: CSVADFERGEQYF. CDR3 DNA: TGCAGCGTGGCGGACTTCGAGCGAGGTGAGCAGTACTTC.

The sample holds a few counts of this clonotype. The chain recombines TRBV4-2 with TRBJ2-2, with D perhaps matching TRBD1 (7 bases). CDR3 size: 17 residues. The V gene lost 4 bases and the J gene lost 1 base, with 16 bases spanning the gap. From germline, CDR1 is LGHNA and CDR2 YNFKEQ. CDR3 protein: CASSRRGLAQNTGELFF. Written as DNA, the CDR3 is TGTGCCAGCAGCCGGAGGGGGCTAGCGCAGAACACCGGGGAGCTGTTTTTT.